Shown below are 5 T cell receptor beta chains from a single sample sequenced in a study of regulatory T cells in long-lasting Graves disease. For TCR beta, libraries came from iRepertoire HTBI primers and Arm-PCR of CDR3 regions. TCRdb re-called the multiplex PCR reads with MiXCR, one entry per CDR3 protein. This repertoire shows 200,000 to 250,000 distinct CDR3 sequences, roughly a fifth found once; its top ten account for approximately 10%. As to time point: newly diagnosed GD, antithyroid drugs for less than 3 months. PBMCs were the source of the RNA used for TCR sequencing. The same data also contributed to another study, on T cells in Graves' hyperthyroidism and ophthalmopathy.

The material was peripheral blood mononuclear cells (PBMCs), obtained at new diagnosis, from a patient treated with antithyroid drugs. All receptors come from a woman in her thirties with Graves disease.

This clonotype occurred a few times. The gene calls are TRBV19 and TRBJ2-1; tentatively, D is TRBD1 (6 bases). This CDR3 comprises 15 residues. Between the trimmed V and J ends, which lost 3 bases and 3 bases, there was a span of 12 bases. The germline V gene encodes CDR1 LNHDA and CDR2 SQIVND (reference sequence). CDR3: CASSIQGTLYNEQFF. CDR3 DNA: TGTGCCAGTAGTATTCAAGGGACACTCTACAATGAGCAGTTCTTC.

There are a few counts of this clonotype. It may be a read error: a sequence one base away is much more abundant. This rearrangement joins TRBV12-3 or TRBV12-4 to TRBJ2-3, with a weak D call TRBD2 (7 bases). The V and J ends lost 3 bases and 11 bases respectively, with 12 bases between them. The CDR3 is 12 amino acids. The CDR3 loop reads CASSLAGAMQYF. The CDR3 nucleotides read TGTGCCAGCAGTTTGGCGGGGGCTATGCAGTATTTT.

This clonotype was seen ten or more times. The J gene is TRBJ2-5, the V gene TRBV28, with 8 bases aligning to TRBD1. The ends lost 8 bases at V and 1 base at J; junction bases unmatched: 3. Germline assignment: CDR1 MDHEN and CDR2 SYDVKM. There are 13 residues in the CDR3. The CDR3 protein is CASFRGPQETQYF. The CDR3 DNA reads TGTGCCAGCTTCAGGGGGCCCCAAGAGACCCAGTACTTC.

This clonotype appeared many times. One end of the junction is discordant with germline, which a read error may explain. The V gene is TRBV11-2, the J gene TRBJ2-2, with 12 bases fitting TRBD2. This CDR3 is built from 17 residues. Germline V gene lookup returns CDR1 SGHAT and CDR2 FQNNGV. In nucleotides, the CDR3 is TGCGCCAGCAGCTCCCGACTAGCGGGAGTATGGGGCGGGGAGCTGTTTTTT. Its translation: CASSSRLAGVWGGELFF.

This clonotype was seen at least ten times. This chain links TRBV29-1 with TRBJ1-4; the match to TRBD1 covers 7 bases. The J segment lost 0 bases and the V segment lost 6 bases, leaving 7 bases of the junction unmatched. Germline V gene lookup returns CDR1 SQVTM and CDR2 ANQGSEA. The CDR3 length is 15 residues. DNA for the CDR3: TGCAGCGTAAGAGGGGGCAGGGCAACTAATGAAAAACTGTTTTTT. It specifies CSVRGGRATNEKLFF.